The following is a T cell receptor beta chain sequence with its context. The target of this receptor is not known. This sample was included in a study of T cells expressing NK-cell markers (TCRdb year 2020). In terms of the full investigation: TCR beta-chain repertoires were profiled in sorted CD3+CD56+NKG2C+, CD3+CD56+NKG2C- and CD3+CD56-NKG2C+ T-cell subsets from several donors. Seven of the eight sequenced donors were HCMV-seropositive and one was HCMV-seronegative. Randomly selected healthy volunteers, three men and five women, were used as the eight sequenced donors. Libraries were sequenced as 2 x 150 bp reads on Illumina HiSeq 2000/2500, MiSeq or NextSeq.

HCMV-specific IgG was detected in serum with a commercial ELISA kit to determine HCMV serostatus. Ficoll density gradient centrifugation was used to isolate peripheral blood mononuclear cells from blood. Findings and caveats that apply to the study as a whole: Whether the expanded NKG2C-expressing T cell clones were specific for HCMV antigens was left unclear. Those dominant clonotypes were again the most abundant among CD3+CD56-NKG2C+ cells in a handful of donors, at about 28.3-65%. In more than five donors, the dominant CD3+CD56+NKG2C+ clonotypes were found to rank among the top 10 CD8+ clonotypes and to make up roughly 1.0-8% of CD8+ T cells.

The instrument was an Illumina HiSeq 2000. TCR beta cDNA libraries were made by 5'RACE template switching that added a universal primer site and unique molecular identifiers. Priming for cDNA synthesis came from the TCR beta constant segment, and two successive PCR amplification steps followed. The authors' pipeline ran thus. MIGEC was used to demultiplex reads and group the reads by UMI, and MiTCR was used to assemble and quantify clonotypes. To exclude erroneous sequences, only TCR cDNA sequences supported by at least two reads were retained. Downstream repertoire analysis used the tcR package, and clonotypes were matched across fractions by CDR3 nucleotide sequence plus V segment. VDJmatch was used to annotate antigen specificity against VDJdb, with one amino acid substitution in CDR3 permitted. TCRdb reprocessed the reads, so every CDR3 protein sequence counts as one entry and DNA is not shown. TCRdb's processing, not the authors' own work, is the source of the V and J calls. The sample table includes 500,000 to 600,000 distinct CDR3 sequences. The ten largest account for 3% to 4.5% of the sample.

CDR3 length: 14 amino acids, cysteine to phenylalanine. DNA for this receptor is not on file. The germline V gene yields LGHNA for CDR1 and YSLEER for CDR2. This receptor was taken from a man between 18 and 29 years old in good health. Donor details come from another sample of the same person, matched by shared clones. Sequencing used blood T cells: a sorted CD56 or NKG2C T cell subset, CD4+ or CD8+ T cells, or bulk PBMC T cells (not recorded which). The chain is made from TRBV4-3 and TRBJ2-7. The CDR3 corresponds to CASSQEKSAYEQYF.